The TCR beta chain under discussion was sequenced for a study of cytotoxic CD8 clonotypes in ibrutinib-treated CLL listed by TCRdb under 2021. Context from the whole study: The cohort had over ten relapsed/refractory and approximately 14 treatment-naive patients; 17 to 18 were IGHV unmutated. Partial responses were observed in some 24 patients and complete responses in 2; after a median follow-up of roughly 72 months, remission was maintained in around 14 patients and progression was observed in approximately 12. On average, each sample had 255,043 productive templates and more than 75,000 productive rearrangements. Response samples were obtained after a median of around eleven months of treatment, with a range of roughly 6 to 36 months. Of the 85 to 95 participants in the trial, roughly 26 had longitudinal samples available. Patients were still on ibrutinib when every remission and progressive disease sample was collected. Cryopreserved peripheral blood mononuclear cells were obtained prior to treatment, at the time of response, and at either disease progression or sustained remission. General conclusions and limits of the study: At ibrutinib response clonality went up, during sustained remission it held steady, and at progression it dropped back toward baseline. Sampling times were not matched between patients in sustained remission and patients whose disease was progressing, and lymph node repertoires were not examined. At baseline, clonality was higher than in age-matched healthy donors and showed a strong correlation with circulating CD8+ T-cell counts. Public clonotypes were found to be uncommon and were observed to contract or remain stable during treatment; the increase in clonality was shown to reflect expansion of private clonotypes at ibrutinib response.

The goal of deep resolution MiSeq sequencing was a depth between 1 in 1 million and 1 in 200,000 T cells, and coverage averaged 10x per clonotype. The immunoSEQ hsTCRB Kit was used to generate TCR beta libraries. Per the source publication's procedure: Data were analyzed with ImmunoSEQ Data Assistant and ImmunoSEQ Analyzer, with V, D and J genes assigned per IMGT definitions. Clonality, which ranges from 0 to 1, was calculated by subtracting the normalized Shannon entropy of productive rearrangement frequencies from one. Only overrepresented clonotypes making up at least 0.05% of the repertoire of each patient were included in the public clonotype analysis. More than ten repertoires from age-matched healthy donors, obtained from immuneACCESS, served as clonality controls. TCRdb holds this immuneACCESS table with in-frame rearrangements only. Some clones are missing; in checked studies, unresolved V genes explain under half, and the rest has no known cause. V, J and clone size derive from that table, while D and trimming were established from the DNA sequence. In this sample the table shows fewer than 50,000 clones, approximately 74% of which occur a single time. The leading ten clones occupy approximately 12% of the sample.

Sample time point, as interpreted from the label and publication: about a year on ibrutinib. For TCR beta library preparation, about 2 micrograms of genomic DNA was extracted from cryopreserved PBMCs. Longitudinal blood samples from CLL patients receiving ibrutinib monotherapy were subjected to high-throughput TCR beta sequencing. The patients were enrolled in a single-center, open-label phase 2 trial of ibrutinib monotherapy. Of note for this clone: Which antigen it targets is not known. No clone much larger than this one lies a single base away; base qualities are absent.

This receptor was obtained from a human donor with chronic lymphocytic leukemia. The sample here was PBMCs, taken after 12 months of ibrutinib treatment.

Here is the DNA: TGCAGCGTTGGGATATCTAACACAGATACGCAGTATTTT. This gives the protein CSVGISNTDTQYF. The sequence links TRBV29-1 to TRBJ2-3; the D gene lacks a confident call. For CDR1 and CDR2, the germline V gene lists SQVTM and ANQGSEA. The cysteine opens and the phenylalanine closes a CDR3 of 13 amino acids. Only CDR3 DNA remains: 39 bases, in frame from the first base. Trimming at the junction amounts to 4 bases on V and 2 bases on J, and the germline ends lie 10 bases apart.